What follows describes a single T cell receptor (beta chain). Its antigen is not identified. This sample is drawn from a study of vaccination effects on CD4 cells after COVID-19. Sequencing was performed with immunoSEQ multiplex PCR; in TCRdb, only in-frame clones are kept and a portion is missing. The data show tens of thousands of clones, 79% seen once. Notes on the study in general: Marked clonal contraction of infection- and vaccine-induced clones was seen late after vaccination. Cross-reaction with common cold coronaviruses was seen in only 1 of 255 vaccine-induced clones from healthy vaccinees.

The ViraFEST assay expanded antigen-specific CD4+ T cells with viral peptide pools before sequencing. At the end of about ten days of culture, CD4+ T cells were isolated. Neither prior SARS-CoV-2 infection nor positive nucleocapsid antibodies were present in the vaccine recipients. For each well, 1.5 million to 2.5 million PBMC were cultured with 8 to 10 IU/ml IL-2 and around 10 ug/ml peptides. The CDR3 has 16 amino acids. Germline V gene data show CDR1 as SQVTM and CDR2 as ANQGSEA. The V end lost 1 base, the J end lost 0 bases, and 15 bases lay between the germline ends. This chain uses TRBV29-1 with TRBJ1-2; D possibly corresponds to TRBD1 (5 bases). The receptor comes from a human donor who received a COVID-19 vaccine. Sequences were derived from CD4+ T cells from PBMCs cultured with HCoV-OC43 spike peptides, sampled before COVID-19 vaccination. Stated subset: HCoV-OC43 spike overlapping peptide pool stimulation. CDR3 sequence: CSVEVTVPSTNYGYTF. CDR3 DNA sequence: TGCAGCGTTGAAGTGACAGTACCCTCTACTAACTATGGCTACACCTTC.